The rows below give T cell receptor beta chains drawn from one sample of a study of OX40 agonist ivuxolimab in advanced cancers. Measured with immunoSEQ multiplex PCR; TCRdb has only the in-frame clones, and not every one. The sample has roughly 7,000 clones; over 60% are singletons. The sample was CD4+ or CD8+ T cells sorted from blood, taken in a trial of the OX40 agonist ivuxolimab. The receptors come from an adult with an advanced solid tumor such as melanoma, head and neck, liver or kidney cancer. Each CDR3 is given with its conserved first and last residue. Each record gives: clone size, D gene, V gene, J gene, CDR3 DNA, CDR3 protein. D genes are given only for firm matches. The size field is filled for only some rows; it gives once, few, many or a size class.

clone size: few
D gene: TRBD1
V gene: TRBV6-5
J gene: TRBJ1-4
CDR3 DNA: TGTGCCAGCAGTTACTCGGCGGGACAGCCGCTGTTTTTT
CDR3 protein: CASSYSAGQPLFF

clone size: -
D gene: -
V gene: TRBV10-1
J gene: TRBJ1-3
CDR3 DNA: TGCGCCAGCAGTGACCCGACAGACGCAGTCTCTGGAAACACCATATATTTT
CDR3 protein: CASSDPTDAVSGNTIYF

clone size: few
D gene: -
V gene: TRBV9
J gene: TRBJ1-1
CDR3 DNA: TGTGCCAGCAGCGTAGGAGGGGCCTGGGGTAGCGCCACTGAAGCTTTCTTT
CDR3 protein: CASSVGGAWGSATEAFF

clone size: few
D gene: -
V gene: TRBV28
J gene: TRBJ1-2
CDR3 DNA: TGTGCCAGCAGTCCTCTTCTAGGAGGGGGCTATGGCTACACCTTC
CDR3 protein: CASSPLLGGGYGYTF

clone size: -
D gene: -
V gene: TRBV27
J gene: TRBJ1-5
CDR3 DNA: TGTGCCAGCAGTCCCGGGGCCGACAATCAGCCCCAGCATTTT
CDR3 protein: CASSPGADNQPQHF

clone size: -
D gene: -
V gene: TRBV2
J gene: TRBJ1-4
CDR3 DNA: TGTGCCAGCAGGAAGGGCAGGTCTTTAACTAATGAAAAACTGTTTTTT
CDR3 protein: CASRKGRSLTNEKLFF

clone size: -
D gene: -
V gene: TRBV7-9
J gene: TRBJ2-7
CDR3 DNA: TGTGCCAGCAGCCCAGGGGCCTACGAGCAGTACTTC
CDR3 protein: CASSPGAYEQYF

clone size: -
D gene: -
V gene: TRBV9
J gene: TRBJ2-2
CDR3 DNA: TGTGCCAGCAGCACACCCCGCGGTGCGGGGAAGAACACCGGGGAGCTGTTTTTT
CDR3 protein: CASSTPRGAGKNTGELFF

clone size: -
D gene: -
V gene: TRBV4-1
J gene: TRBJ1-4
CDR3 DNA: TGCGCCAGCAGCCTTAATACAGGGATCGAGGGGGAAAAACTGTTTTTT
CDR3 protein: CASSLNTGIEGEKLFF

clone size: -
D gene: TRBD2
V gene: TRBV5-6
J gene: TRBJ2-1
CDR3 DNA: TGTGCCAGCAGCTTGGAACTAGCGGGAGTACTGGGGGAGCAGTTCTTC
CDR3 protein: CASSLELAGVLGEQFF

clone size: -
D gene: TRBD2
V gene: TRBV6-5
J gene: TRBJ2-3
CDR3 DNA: TGTGCCAGCTGTCAAGCGGGGGTAGATACGCAGTATTTT
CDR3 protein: CASCQAGVDTQYF

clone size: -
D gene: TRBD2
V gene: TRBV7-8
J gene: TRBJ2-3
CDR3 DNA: TGTGCCAGCAGCTTTGTTGGGACTAGCGGGAGGGCCGGGCACAGATACGCAGTATTT
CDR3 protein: CASSFVGTSGRAGHRYAVF

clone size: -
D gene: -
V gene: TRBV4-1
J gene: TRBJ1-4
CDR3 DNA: TGCGCCAGCAGCCAGTTGTTGACAGGCGCGCATGAAAAACTGTTTTTT
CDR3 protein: CASSQLLTGAHEKLFF

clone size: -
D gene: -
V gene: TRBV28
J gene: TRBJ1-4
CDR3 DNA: TGTGCCAGCAGTTTATACCAAGAAGCAGATGAAAAACTGTTTTTT
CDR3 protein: CASSLYQEADEKLFF

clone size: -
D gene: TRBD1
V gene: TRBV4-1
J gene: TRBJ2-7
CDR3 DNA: TGCGCCAGCAGCCTCCGGACAGGGGGCGGCGAGCAGTACTTC
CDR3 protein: CASSLRTGGGEQYF

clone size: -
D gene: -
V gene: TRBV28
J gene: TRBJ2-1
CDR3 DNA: TGTGCCAGCAGTCCCTCAACTGCGGAGCAGTTCTTC
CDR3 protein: CASSPSTAEQFF

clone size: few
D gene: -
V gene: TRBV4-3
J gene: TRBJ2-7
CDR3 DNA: TGCGCCAGCAGCCAAAGACAGGACTACGAGCAGTACTTC
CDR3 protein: CASSQRQDYEQYF

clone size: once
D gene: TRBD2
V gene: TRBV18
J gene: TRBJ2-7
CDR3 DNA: TGTGCCAGCTCACCAGGGACTAGCGGGGGGAAGCAGTACTTC
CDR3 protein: CASSPGTSGGKQYF

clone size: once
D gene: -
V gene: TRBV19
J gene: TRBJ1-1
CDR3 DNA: TGTGCCAGTAGACTAGATAACACTGAAGCTTTCTTT
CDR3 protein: CASRLDNTEAFF

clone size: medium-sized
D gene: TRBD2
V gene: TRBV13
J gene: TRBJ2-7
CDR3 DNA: TGTGCCAGCAGCTTAGAGCGGGAGGGCCCCTACGAGCAGTACTTC
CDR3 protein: CASSLEREGPYEQYF

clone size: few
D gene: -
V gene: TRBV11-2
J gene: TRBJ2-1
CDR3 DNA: TGTGCCAGCAGCTCCCATGACGGGAGCTCCTACAATGAGCAGTTCTTC
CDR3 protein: CASSSHDGSSYNEQFF

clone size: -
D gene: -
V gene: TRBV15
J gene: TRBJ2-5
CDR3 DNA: TGTGCCACCAGCACGAACAATTTGGACGTATTGGAAGAGACCCAGTACTTC
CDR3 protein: CATSTNNLDVLEETQYF

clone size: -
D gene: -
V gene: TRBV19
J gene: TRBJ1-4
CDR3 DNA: TGTGCCAGTAGCCACCGTGCAACTAATGAAAAACTGTTTTTT
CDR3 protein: CASSHRATNEKLFF

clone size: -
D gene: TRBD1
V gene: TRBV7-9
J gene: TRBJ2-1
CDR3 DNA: TGTGCCAGCAGCTTAGTTAAGGGGGCAACCTACAATGAGCAGTTCTTC
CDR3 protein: CASSLVKGATYNEQFF

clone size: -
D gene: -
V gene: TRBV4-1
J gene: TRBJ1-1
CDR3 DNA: TGCGCCAGCAGCCAAGAGGTTTATCCGGGGGATAACACTGAAGCTTTCTTT
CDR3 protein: CASSQEVYPGDNTEAFF

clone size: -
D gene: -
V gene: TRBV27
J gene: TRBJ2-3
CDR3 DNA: TGTGCCAGCAGTTTATTGCCAGGGACAGATACGCAGTATTTT
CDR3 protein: CASSLLPGTDTQYF

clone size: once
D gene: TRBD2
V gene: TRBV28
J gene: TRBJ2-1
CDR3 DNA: TGTGCCAGCAGTTCGACTAGCGACTCCTACAATGAGCAGTTCTTC
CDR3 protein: CASSSTSDSYNEQFF

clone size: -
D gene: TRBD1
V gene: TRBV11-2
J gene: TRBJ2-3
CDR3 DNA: TGTGCCAGCAGCTTAGATCGACAGGGTTGGGAAGATACGCAGTATTTT
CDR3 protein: CASSLDRQGWEDTQYF

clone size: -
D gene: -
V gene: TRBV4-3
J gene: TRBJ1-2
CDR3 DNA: TGCGCCAGCAGCCAAGATGCAGGATCCCCCTATGGCTACACCTTC
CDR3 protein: CASSQDAGSPYGYTF

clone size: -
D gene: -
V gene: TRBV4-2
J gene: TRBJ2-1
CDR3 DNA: TGTGCCAGCAGCTACAAGCAGCAGACGTACAATGAGCAGTTCTTC
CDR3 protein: CASSYKQQTYNEQFF

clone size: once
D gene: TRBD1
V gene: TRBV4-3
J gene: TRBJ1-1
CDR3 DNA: TGCGCCAGCAGCCCGGGACAGGGGGCTTTCACTGAAGCTTTCTTT
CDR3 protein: CASSPGQGAFTEAFF

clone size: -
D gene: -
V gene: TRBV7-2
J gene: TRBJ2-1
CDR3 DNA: TGTGCCAGCAGCCCGAGGACGGCCCACTCCTACAATGAGCAGTTCTTC
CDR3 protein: CASSPRTAHSYNEQFF

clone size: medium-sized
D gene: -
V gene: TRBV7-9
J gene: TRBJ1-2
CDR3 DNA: TGTGCCAGCACCTTTCCTAGTGGGGACGGGAAAGGCTACACCTTC
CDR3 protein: CASTFPSGDGKGYTF

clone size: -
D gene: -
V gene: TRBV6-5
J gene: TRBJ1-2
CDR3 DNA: TGTGCCAGCACGGCAGGGGTCTATGGCTACACCTTC
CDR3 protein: CASTAGVYGYTF

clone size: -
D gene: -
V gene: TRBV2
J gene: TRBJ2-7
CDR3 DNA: TGTGCCAGCAGTGACCACGGGACCATCTTTCAGGAGCAGTACTTC
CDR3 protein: CASSDHGTIFQEQYF

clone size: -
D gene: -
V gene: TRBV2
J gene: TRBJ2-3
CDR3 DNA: TGTGCCAGCAGTGACCGAAGGGCAGCAGATACGCAGTATTTT
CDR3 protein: CASSDRRAADTQYF

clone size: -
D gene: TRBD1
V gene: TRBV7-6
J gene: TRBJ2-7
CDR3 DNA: TGTGCCAGCAGCGCTGGGACAGGCGCCTACGAGCAGTACTTC
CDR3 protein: CASSAGTGAYEQYF

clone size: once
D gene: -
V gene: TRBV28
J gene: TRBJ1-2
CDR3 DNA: TGTGCCAGCAGTTTATGGGGGGAGTGGAGGGAAGGCTACACCTTC
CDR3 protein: CASSLWGEWREGYTF

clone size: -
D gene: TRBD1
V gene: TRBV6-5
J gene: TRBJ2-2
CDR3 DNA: TGTGCCAGCAGTTACTTTACAGGGGTCACCGGGGAGCTGTTTTTT
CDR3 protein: CASSYFTGVTGELFF

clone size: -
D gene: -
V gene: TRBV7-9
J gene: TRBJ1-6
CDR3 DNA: TGTGCCAGCATGTCCCACTCAGAGGGATCCTATAATTCACCCCTCCACTTT
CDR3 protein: CASMSHSEGSYNSPLHF

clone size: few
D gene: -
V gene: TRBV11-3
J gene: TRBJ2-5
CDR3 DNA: TGTGCCAGCAGCTCGTCAGGGTCTGAGACCCAGTACTTC
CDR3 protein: CASSSSGSETQYF

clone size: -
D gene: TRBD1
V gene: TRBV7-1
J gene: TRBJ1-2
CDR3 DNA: TGTGCCAGCAGTTATATGACAGGGACCGGCTACACCTTC
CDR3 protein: CASSYMTGTGYTF

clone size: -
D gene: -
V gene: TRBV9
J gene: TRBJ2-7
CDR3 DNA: TGTGCCAGCAGCGTAGGAGGCAGGGCCTACGAGCAGTACTTC
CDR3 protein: CASSVGGRAYEQYF

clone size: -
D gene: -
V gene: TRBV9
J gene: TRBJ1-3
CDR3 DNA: TGTGCCAGCAGCCCTCCGCAGGGAAACACCATATATTTT
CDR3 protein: CASSPPQGNTIYF

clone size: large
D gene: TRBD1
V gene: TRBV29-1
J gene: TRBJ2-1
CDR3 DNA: TGCAGCGGAACAGGGGGGTCCTACAATGAGCAGTTCTTC
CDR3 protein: CSGTGGSYNEQFF

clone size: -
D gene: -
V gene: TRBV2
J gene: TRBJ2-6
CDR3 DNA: TGTGCCAGCAGTGGGGGGGTCACGGGGGCTAGGGCCAACGTCCTGACTTTC
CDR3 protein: CASSGGVTGARANVLTF

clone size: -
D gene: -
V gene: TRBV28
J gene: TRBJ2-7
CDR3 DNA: TGTGCCAGCAGTTTACCCGTGGAGGGTTCCTACGAGCAGTACTTC
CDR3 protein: CASSLPVEGSYEQYF

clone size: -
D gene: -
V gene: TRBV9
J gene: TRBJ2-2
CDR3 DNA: TGTGCCAGCAGCGTGGGCCATAACACCGGGGAGCTGTTTTTT
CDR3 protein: CASSVGHNTGELFF

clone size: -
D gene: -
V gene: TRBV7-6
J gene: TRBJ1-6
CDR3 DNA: TGTGCCAGCAGCCCGTCACTGAGCTCCTATAATTCACCCCTCCACTTT
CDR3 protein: CASSPSLSSYNSPLHF

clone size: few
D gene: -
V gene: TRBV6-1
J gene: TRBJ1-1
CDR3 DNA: TGTGCCAGCGGATACACTGAAGCTTTCTTT
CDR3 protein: CASGYTEAFF

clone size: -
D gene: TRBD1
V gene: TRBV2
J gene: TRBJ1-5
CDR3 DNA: TGTGCCAGCAGTGAAGTCGACAGGGGCGGGAGTCAGCCCCAGCATTTT
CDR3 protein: CASSEVDRGGSQPQHF

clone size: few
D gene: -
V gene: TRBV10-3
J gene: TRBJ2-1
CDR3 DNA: TGTGCCATCAAGGAGCTAGAAACTACCCACAATGAGCAGTTCTTC
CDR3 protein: CAIKELETTHNEQFF

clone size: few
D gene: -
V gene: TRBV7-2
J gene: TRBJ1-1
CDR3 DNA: TGTGCCAGCAGCATATTGAACACTGAAGCTTTCTTT
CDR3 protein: CASSILNTEAFF

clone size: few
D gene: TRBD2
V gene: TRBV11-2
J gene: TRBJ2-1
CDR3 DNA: TGTGCCAGCAGCTCCGCCGGGACTAGCGGGGGGAGCAATGAGCAGTTCTTC
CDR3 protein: CASSSAGTSGGSNEQFF

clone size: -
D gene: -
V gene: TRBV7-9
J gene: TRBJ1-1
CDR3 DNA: TGTGCCAGCAGCTTAGCGGAGGGCATAGAGGCTTTCTTT
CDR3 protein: CASSLAEGIEAFF